The clone carrying this T cell receptor (beta chain) was observed a handful of times. Its specificity is unknown. The source of the sample is a study of Graves' ophthalmopathy and Graves' hyperthyroidism. From germline, CDR1 is MNHNS and CDR2 SASEGT. CDR3 length: 14 amino acids. V was clipped by 6 bases and J by 8 bases, with 19 bases between them. CAS ≥3, NOSPECS ≥4, moderate-to-severe activity and duration under 3 months marked donors with ophthalmopathy. RNA transcripts provided the template for amplifying TCR beta CDR3 regions. The first round was an RT-PCR with HTBI primers, and the second round was a multiplex PCR. TCRdb reprocessed the multiplex PCR reads with MiXCR, giving one entry per CDR3 protein. The sample has under 250,000 distinct CDR3 sequences, under 30% seen once. The study, taken as a whole, reports: At just under 71% sensitivity and approximately 72% specificity, the model predicted progression of the ophthalmopathy.

The chain recombines TRBV6-1 with TRBJ1-2; TRBD1 is a possible D gene (5 bases). The clonotype originates from a man aged 50-60 years with Graves' ophthalmopathy. Sequencing input: peripheral blood. This chain's CDR3 is CASSPSGGGGGYTF. The DNA of the CDR3 is TGTGCCAGCAGCCCCAGTGGTGGGGGTGGCGGCTACACCTTC.